These 5 T cell receptor beta chains were sequenced from one sample in a study of beta chain features in type 1 diabetes. Since all of the isolated RNA was reverse transcribed, expressed TCRB transcripts were what got sequenced. Assay used: immunoSEQ multiplex PCR; TCRdb lists only in-frame clones, some missing. The sample consists of about 180,000 clones, around an eighth of them appearing once. Sample: central memory CD4+ T cells from blood. These receptors came from a woman younger than 30 in good health.

CDR3 coding DNA: TGTGCCTACCAACCTCGACAGTTCATGAACACTGAAGCTTTCTTT. This encodes CAYQPRQFMNTEAFF. The V and J genes are TRBV10-3 and TRBJ1-1, with D perhaps matching TRBD1 (5 bases). V gave up 11 bases and J gave up 0 bases, with 19 bases separating them. Per germline, CDR1 ENHRY and CDR2 SYGVKD. The CDR3 runs to 15 residues.

The CDR3: CASSLPFQATQETQYF. The CDR3 DNA reads TGCGCCAGCAGCTTGCCGTTCCAGGCCACTCAAGAGACCCAGTACTTC. The V call is TRBV5-1, the J call TRBJ2-5; D is ambiguous. The V end lost 1 base, the J end lost 2 bases, and 15 bases lay between the germline ends. Germline values: CDR1 SGHRS, CDR2 YFSETQ. This CDR3 is 16 amino acids long.

The J gene is TRBJ1-4, the V gene TRBV2; 7 bases are shared with TRBD1. The CDR3 runs to 14 residues. Germline V gene lookup returns CDR1 SNHLY and CDR2 FYNNEI. V lost 6 bases and J lost 3; bases outside the gene matches: 4. Here the CDR3 DNA reads TGTGCCAGCAGGCTCACAGGGGCTAATGAAAAACTGTTTTTT. It is translated as CASRLTGANEKLFF.

The sample holds a few counts of this clone. V and J are TRBV28 and TRBJ2-7; TRBD1 matches at 7 bases. This CDR3 is built from 17 residues. Germline loops: CDR1 MDHEN, CDR2 SYDVKM. The V gene end was trimmed by 6 bases and the J gene end by 1 base; junction bases not matched to a gene: 15. For the CDR3, the DNA is TGTGCCAGCAGCCTTATCGAGTGGGGACAGAGGTCCTACGAGCAGTACTTC. Its translation is CASSLIEWGQRSYEQYF.

This clone appeared a few times. The identical CDR3 is also encoded by other nucleotide sequences in the sample. The chain is built from TRBV15 and TRBJ2-1; 7 bases are shared with TRBD2. Germline CDR1 and CDR2: LNHNV and YYDKDF (reference sequence). Losses at the gene ends were 4 bases for V and 0 bases for J; bases not matched to a gene: 0. The length of the CDR3 is 14 residues. The CDR3 nucleotides read TGTGCCACCAGCAAGCGGGGCTCCTACAATGAGCAGTTCTTC. Translating gives CATSKRGSYNEQFF. The whole variable domain, remainder taken from reference TRBV15 and TRBJ2-1, is DAMVIQNPRYQVTQFGKPVTLSCSQTLNHNVMYWYQQKSSQAPKLLFHYYDKDFNNEADTPDNFQSRRPNTSFCFLDIRSPGLGDTAMYLCATSKRGSYNEQFFGPGTRLTVL.